The 23 T cell receptor beta chains presented below share a single source sample, sequenced in a study of T cell repertoires in cytomegalovirus infection. TCRdb recomputed calls from the reads with MiXCR, one row per CDR3 protein. This table holds about 680,000 distinct CDR3 sequences, 20% to 25% found once. Sequences were obtained from CD8+ T cells from PBMCs. All receptors come from a human donor in good health (CMV status not recorded). Some clones in this sample may be carry-over from other donors' samples.

This clonotype was counted ten times or more. This sequence joins TRBV7-9 and TRBJ2-5, with D maybe TRBD2 (6 bases). This CDR3 has 17 amino acids. The germline V and J ends were trimmed by 1 base and 1 base, with 16 bases remaining between them. The germline CDR1 and CDR2 sequences are SEHNR and FQNEAQ (reference sequence). CDR3 DNA sequence: TGTGCCAGCAGCTTAGAGGGCGGGGCTCCCCGCCAAGAGACCCAGTACTTC. Residues: CASSLEGGAPRQETQYF.

This clonotype occurred a few times. The J gene is TRBJ1-6, the V gene TRBV7-9; D gene uncertain. There are 16 residues in the CDR3. CDR1 is SEHNR and CDR2 is FQNEAQ in the germline V gene (reference sequence). V dropped 3 bases and J dropped 1 base, with 10 bases sitting between them. Here the CDR3 reads CASSFGVLSYNSPLHF. CDR3 nucleotides: TGTGCCAGCAGCTTTGGCGTTTTGTCCTATAATTCACCCCTCCACTTT.

This clonotype was observed at least ten times. The chain employs TRBV5-5 and TRBJ2-2; TRBD1 agrees at 10 bases. This CDR3 comprises 16 residues. Germline lookup yields CDR1 SGHKS and CDR2 YYEKEE (reference sequence). The trim removed 4 bases at V and 0 bases at J, leaving 3 bases unmatched. The CDR3 DNA reads TGTGCCAGCAGCCACGGACAGGGGGCGAACACCGGGGAGCTGTTTTTT. Its translation: CASSHGQGANTGELFF.

The chain has TRBV27 and TRBJ2-1; D perhaps matches TRBD2 (5 bases). Germline CDR1 reads MNHEY; CDR2 reads SMNVEV (reference sequence). V was clipped by 5 bases and J by 5 bases, with 19 bases between them. This CDR3 is 16 amino acids long. CDR3 DNA sequence: TGTGCCAGCAGTCTATGGGGTCAGTCGGGGAACAATGAGCAGTTCTTC. This encodes CASSLWGQSGNNEQFF.

The genes are TRBV10-3 and TRBJ2-5, with 9 bases aligning to TRBD2. The CDR3 spans 16 residues. Germline-derived CDR1 and CDR2 are ENHRY and SYGVKD. With V trimmed by 3 bases and J by 5 bases, 10 bases remained unmatched. CDR3 sequence reads: CAISDAGAGGTETQYF. CDR3 nucleotide sequence: TGTGCCATCAGTGACGCCGGAGCGGGGGGTACGGAGACCCAGTACTTC.

The chain couples TRBV20-1 to TRBJ2-1; unclear D gene. Trimming took 0 bases from V and 0 from J, leaving 12 bases between them. The CDR3 totals 16 residues. Germline values: CDR1 DFQATT, CDR2 SNEGSKA (reference sequence). The CDR3 sequence: CSARDLTRTSYNEQFF. In nucleotides, the CDR3 is TGCAGTGCTAGAGATCTAACCCGAACCTCCTACAATGAGCAGTTCTTC.

The chain links TRBV25-1 to TRBJ2-3; no firm D call. This CDR3 comprises 10 residues. Trimming removed 4 bases at V and 6 bases at J, with 2 bases between. The germline V gene has CDR1 MGHDK and CDR2 SYGVNS. The CDR3 reads CASSVDTQYF. The CDR3 DNA reads as TGTGCCAGCAGTGTCGATACGCAGTATTTT.

CDR3 bases: TGCAGTGCTATGCAGGGGGCCTATAATTCACCCCTCCACTTT. The encoded protein is CSAMQGAYNSPLHF. The chain is built from TRBV20-1 and TRBJ1-6, with 7 bases aligning to TRBD1. CDR1 is DFQATT and CDR2 is SNEGSKA in the germline V gene (reference sequence). V lost 4 bases and J lost 2; bases outside the gene matches: 2. This CDR3 is built from 14 residues.

This clonotype was observed many times. V and J are TRBV4-1 and TRBJ2-3; D might be TRBD1 or TRBD2, each matching 6 bases. This CDR3 region has 15 residues. Germline-derived CDR1 and CDR2 are MGHRA and YSYEKL. Deletions cut 6 bases from V and 2 bases from J, with 15 bases between. The CDR3 nucleotides are TGCGCCAGCAGTTTTAGGGGGGTCACCACAGATACGCAGTATTTT. Protein product: CASSFRGVTTDTQYF.

Points on this clonotype: A much larger clone differs from this one at a single base, so this may be a read error. V usage is TRBV7-2 and J usage is TRBJ1-2, with 9 bases aligning to TRBD1. Germline V gives CDR1 SGHTA, CDR2 FQGNSA. With V trimmed by 5 bases and J by 6 bases, 13 bases remained unmatched. The CDR3 covers 16 residues. This CDR3 reads CASSTYGGTGRNGYTF. Written as DNA, the CDR3 is TGTGCCAGCAGCACATACGGGGGGACAGGGAGGAATGGCTACACCTTC.

Regarding this clonotype: A much larger clonotype is one base distant, so this may be a read error. The final CDR3 position lacks the conserved phenylalanine or tryptophan, pointing to a likely read error. The chain uses TRBV19 and TRBJ2-5; TRBD2 agrees at 7 bases. Germline V gives CDR1 LNHDA, CDR2 SQIVND (reference sequence). V dropped 5 bases and J dropped 3; count of bases not matched to a gene: 9. This CDR3 contains 15 residues. The CDR3 reads CASSAHTGREETQYL. CDR3 sequence (DNA): TGTGCCAGTAGTGCCCATACGGGGAGGGAAGAGACCCAGTACTTA.

The V call is TRBV2, the J call TRBJ2-6; no clear D. Germline V gene sequence: CDR1 SNHLY, CDR2 FYNNEI. CDR3 size: 19 residues. Trimming removed 2 bases from V and 0 bases from J, with 17 bases in between. In nucleotides, the CDR3 is TGTGCCAGCAGTGAAAGGCCAGGTGCCACCCACTCTGGGGCCAACGTCCTGACTTTC. It specifies CASSERPGATHSGANVLTF.

This sequence joins TRBV29-1 and TRBJ1-2; possibly TRBD1 for D (6 bases). Germline V gives CDR1 SQVTM, CDR2 ANQGSEA. V shed 5 bases and J shed 8 bases, with 12 bases lying between them. The CDR3 contains 11 residues. CDR3 sequence: CSVFGGRGYTF. The CDR3 DNA follows: TGCAGCGTTTTCGGGGGCAGGGGCTACACCTTC.

The table lists this clonotype with a few counts. This rearrangement joins TRBV6-6 to TRBJ1-5; D uncertain. The germline V gene encodes CDR1 MNHNY and CDR2 SVGAGI (reference sequence). V dropped 0 bases and J dropped 16 bases, with 13 bases sitting between them. This CDR3 is 12 amino acids long. The CDR3 spells CASSYSKSEIHF. The DNA of the CDR3 is TGTGCCAGCAGTTACTCGAAATCAGAGATACATTTT.

This rearrangement joins TRBV29-1 to TRBJ2-1; TRBD2 matches 10 bases. This CDR3 has 18 amino acids. CDR1 SQVTM and CDR2 ANQGSEA come from the germline V gene. J lost 0 bases, V lost 7 bases, and 15 bases had no gene match. The chain's CDR3 is CSGLAGGGTFSSYNEQFF. The CDR3 coding sequence is TGCAGCGGATTAGCGGGGGGTGGAACCTTTAGCTCCTACAATGAGCAGTTCTTC.

The chain uses TRBV28 and TRBJ1-5; D remains unclear. Germline V gene sequence: CDR1 MDHEN, CDR2 SYDVKM. V lost 4 bases and J lost 3, with 1 base in between. The CDR3 consists of 11 residues. The CDR3 nucleotides read TGTGCCAGCAGTTACAATCAGCCCCAGCATTTT. This codes for CASSYNQPQHF. The full variable domain, its missing parts supplied by reference TRBV28 and TRBJ1-5, is DVKVTQSSRYLVKRTGEKVFLECVQDMDHENMFWYRQDPGLGLRLIYFSYDVKMKEKGDIPEGYSVSREKKERFSLILESASTNQTSMYLCASSYNQPQHFGDGTRLSIL.

This clonotype has ten or more counts. The chain couples TRBV6-6 to TRBJ1-1, with 9 bases that match TRBD1. V was clipped by 0 bases and J by 5 bases; unmatched bases: 7. Per the germline V gene, CDR1 is MNHNY and CDR2 is SVGAGI (reference sequence). This CDR3 spans 16 amino acids. The CDR3 nucleotides are TGTGCCAGCAGTTACTCGAAGGACAGGGGACTTACTGAAGCTTTCTTT. Encoded protein: CASSYSKDRGLTEAFF.

A few counts support this clonotype. This chain links TRBV28 with TRBJ2-3, with D possibly being TRBD1 (6 bases). CDR1 is MDHEN, CDR2 SYDVKM, per germline. CDR3 length: 15 residues. V lost 6 bases to trimming and J lost 4 bases, with 17 bases between them. Written as DNA, the CDR3 is TGTGCCAGCAGCCACAGGGAGCGGAGGTCAGATACGCAGTATTTT. Encoded protein: CASSHRERRSDTQYF.

This clonotype was picked up many times. V gene TRBV28 combines with J gene TRBJ2-2; D may be TRBD1 (6 bases). CDR1 is MDHEN, CDR2 SYDVKM, per germline. V was trimmed by 7 bases and J by 0 bases, leaving 12 bases between them. The CDR3 covers 15 residues. The CDR3, as DNA: TGTGCCAGCAATCCCGGGACAACGAACACCGGGGAGCTGTTTTTT. Encoded protein: CASNPGTTNTGELFF.

Only a few counts were recorded for this clonotype. At one end, the junction sequence differs from germline, possibly due to a read error. The CDR3 spells CARSERSETSGYNEQFF. CDR3 nucleotides: TGTGCCAGAAGTGAGCGATCGGAGACTAGCGGATACAATGAGCAGTTCTTC. V gene TRBV2 combines with J gene TRBJ2-1; 9 bases align to TRBD2. This CDR3 contains 17 residues. Germline V gene sequence: CDR1 SNHLY, CDR2 FYNNEI.

This clonotype was detected a few times. The V and J genes are TRBV4-1 and TRBJ2-7; 10 bases match TRBD2. The length of the CDR3 is 15 residues. V was clipped by 2 bases and J by 4 bases; unmatched bases: 5. Per the germline V gene, CDR1 is MGHRA and CDR2 is YSYEKL. CDR3 protein: CASSQSLAGEYEQYF. The CDR3 DNA reads as TGCGCCAGCAGCCAATCTCTAGCGGGGGAATACGAGCAGTACTTC.

With regard to this clonotype: Just one base apart from a much larger clone, this may be a read error. The rearrangement uses TRBV7-2 and TRBJ2-1; weak D call: TRBD2 (7 bases). CDR1 and CDR2 (germline): SGHTA, FQGNSA. CDR3 size: 14 residues. CDR3 protein: CVLVVGGPGNEQFF. Written as DNA, the CDR3 is TGTGTCCTCGTGGTGGGGGGGCCGGGCAATGAGCAGTTCTTC.

This rearrangement joins TRBV7-8 to TRBJ1-4; D gene uncertain. V was cut by 4 bases and J by 9 bases, with 21 bases left in between. Germline V gene lookup returns CDR1 SGHVS and CDR2 FQNEAQ. CDR3 size: 16 residues. The CDR3 DNA reads TGTGCCAGCAGCTCCGGGGTGGGGAACGACGTGCAAAAACTGTTTTTT. It is translated as CASSSGVGNDVQKLFF.